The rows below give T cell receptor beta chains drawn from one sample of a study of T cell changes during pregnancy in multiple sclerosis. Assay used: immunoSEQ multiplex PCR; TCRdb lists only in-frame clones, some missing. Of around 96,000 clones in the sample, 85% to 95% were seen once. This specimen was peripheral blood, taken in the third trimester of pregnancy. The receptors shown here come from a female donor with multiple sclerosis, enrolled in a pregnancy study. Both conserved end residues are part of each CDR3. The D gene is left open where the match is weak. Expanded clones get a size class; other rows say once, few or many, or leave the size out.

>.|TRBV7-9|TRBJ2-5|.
TGTGCCAGCAGAATAGCGGATCAAGAGACCCAGTACTTC
CASRIADQETQYF
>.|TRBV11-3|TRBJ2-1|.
TGTGCCAGCAGTTCCACTAATGGAGGTGAGCAGTTCTTC
CASSSTNGGEQFF
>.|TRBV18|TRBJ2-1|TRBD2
TGTGCCAGCTCACCTCTCCCTAGCGGCAGCTCCTACAATGAGCAGTTCTTC
CASSPLPSGSSYNEQFF
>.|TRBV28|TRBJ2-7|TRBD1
TGTGCCAGCAGTCTAGGGGGACAGGGGACCGAGCAGTACTTC
CASSLGGQGTEQYF
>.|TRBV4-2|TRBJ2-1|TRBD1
TGTGCCAGCAGCTTTGCTACCGGGACAGGGGGCAATGAGCAGTTCTTC
CASSFATGTGGNEQFF
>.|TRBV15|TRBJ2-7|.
TGTGCCACCAGCAGAGGGATAGGGGGAGAGTCCTACGAGCAGTACTTC
CATSRGIGGESYEQYF
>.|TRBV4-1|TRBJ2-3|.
TGCGCCAGCAGCCAACAGGGGAGCACAGATACGCAGTATTTT
CASSQQGSTDTQYF
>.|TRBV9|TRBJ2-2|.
TGTGCCAGCAGCGCTCTTTCCCACACCGGGGAGCTGTTTTTT
CASSALSHTGELFF
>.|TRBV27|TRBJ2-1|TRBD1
TGTGCCAGCAGCAACAGGGGCCCCCACAATGAGCAGTTCTTC
CASSNRGPHNEQFF
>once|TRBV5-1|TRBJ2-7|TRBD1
TGCGCCAGCAGCCTCCGACAGGGAGCGAGCGAGCAGTACTTC
CASSLRQGASEQYF
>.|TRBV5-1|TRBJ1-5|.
TGCGCCAGCAGCTTGGCCCTCAATCAGCCCCAGCATTTT
CASSLALNQPQHF
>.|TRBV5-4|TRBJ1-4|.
TGTGCCAGCAGCTTGGAGCCTGAACTTAATGAGAAACTGTTTTTT
CASSLEPELNEKLFF
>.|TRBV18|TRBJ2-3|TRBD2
TGTGCCAGCTCACCGGTCCCTAGCGGGAATCCAGATACGCAGTATTTT
CASSPVPSGNPDTQYF
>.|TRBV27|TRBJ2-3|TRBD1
TGTGCCAGCAGCCCTACCCCAGGACAGGGCTTTACAGATACGCAGTATTTT
CASSPTPGQGFTDTQYF
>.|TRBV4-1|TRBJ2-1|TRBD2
TGCGCCAGCAGCCAAGCTAGCGGGAGTGGCTATGAGCAGTTCTTC
CASSQASGSGYEQFF
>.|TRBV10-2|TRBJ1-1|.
TGCGCCAGCAGTGACAGGTCTGAAGCTTTCTTT
CASSDRSEAFF
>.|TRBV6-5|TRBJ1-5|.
TGTGCCAGCAGTTTTTCAGGTCTCAGTCAGCCCCAGCATTTT
CASSFSGLSQPQHF
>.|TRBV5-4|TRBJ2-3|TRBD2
TGTGCCAGCTCGGGACTAAACACAGATACGCAGTATTTT
CASSGLNTDTQYF
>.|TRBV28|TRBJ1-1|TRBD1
TGTGCCAGCAGGGGGACAGTGCGCAACACTGAAGCTTTCTTT
CASRGTVRNTEAFF
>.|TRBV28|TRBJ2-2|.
TGTGCCAGCAGCCCTACCCTGCGGTCGACCAACACCGGGGAGCTGTTTTTT
CASSPTLRSTNTGELFF
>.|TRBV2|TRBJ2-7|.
TGTGCCAGCAGTACACGAGGCGGGCGGCAGTACTTC
CASSTRGGRQYF
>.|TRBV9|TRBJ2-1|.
TGTGCCAGCAGCGTAGTAGGGGAGCAGGGGGAGCAGTTCTTC
CASSVVGEQGEQFF
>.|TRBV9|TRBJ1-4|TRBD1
TGTGCCAGCAGCCCTCAAATGGGGACAGGGGGAGAAAAACTGTTTTTT
CASSPQMGTGGEKLFF
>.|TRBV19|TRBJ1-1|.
TGTGCCAGTAGTATCGAACCAGGGAACACTGAAGCTTTCTTT
CASSIEPGNTEAFF
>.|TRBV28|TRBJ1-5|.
TGTGCCAGCAGGCCTTGGACAGAAGGCAATCAGCCCCAGCATTTT
CASRPWTEGNQPQHF
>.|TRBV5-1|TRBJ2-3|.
TGCGCCAGCGCAGGGAGGTCGGATACGCAGTATTTT
CASAGRSDTQYF
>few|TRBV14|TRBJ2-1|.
TGTGCCAGCAGCCAAGTAAGACTAGTATCCCACAATGAGCAGTTCTTC
CASSQVRLVSHNEQFF
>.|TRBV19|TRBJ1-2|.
TGTGCCAGTAGAGGGAGGCGGGGTAACTATGGCTACACCTTC
CASRGRRGNYGYTF
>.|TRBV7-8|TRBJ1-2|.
TGTGCCAGCAGCCCCAGGGTGGGGTATGGCTACACCTTC
CASSPRVGYGYTF
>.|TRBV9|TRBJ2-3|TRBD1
TGTGCCAGCAGCGTAGGGGACAGTGCAGATACGCAGTATTTT
CASSVGDSADTQYF
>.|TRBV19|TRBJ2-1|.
TGTGCCAGTAGTAATCAGGGCTCCGCCTACAATGAGCAGTTCTTC
CASSNQGSAYNEQFF
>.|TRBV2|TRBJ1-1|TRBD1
TGTGCCAGCAGTGAAGGGGGACAGGGGGCACTTAGGGCTTTCTTT
CASSEGGQGALRAFF
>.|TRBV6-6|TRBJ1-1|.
TGTGCCAGCAGTTACTCGGGAGACGCCAACACTGAAGCTTTCTTT
CASSYSGDANTEAFF
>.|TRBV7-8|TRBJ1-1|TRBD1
TGTGCCAGCAGCTTGGGACAGATGAAGAACACTGAAGCTTTCTTT
CASSLGQMKNTEAFF
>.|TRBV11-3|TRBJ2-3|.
TGTGCCAGCAGCTTAGATTTGTGGGGAGCAAAGTATTTT
CASSLDLWGAKYF
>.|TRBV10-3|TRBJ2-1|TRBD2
TGTGCCATCAGTGAGTCGATAGCGGGAGGAATTAATGAGCAGTTCTTC
CAISESIAGGINEQFF
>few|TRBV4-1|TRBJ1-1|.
TGCGCCAGCAGCCATCCAATGAACACTGAAGCTTTCTTT
CASSHPMNTEAFF
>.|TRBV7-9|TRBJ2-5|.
TGTGCCAGCAGCGAGGAGACCCAGTACTTC
CASSEETQYF
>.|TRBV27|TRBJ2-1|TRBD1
TGTGCCAGCAGTTGGGACAGCTCCTACAATGAGCAGTTCTTC
CASSWDSSYNEQFF
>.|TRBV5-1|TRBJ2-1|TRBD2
TGCGCCAGCAGCTTACTAGCGGCCCCCGGTAATGAGCAGTTCTTC
CASSLLAAPGNEQFF
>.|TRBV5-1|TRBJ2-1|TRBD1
TGCGCCAGCAGCTTGGCAGGGACAGGGGGCTACTACAATGAGCAGTTCTTC
CASSLAGTGGYYNEQFF
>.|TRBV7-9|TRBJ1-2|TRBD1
TGTGCCAGCACCCCACCGACAGGGTATGGCTACACCTTC
CASTPPTGYGYTF
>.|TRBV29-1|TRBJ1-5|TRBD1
TGCAGCGTTAGGGACAGGGGTTTGGGGCAGCCCCAGCATTTT
CSVRDRGLGQPQHF
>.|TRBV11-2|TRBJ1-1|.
TGTGCCAGCATCGCCACTGCAGGGGCTCCGAACACTGAAGCTTTCTTT
CASIATAGAPNTEAFF